This TCR beta chain was recovered during a study of somatic mutations in cytotoxic T cells in rheumatoid arthritis. Study-wide results and limits: There was no significant difference in CD8+ T-cell clonality between rheumatoid arthritis patients and age-matched healthy controls.

The count of this clone is one. Its matching antigen is unknown. Germline V lookup: CDR1 KGHSH, CDR2 LQKENI. Trimming removed 3 bases from V and 1 base from J, with 15 bases in between. The CDR3 consists of 16 residues. Sequencing used immunoSEQ multiplex PCR; TCRdb keeps in-frame clones, though not all of them. The table has about 10,000 clones, over 70% seen once. Sequencing input: CD8+ T cells sorted from blood. The source of this sequence is a man aged 50 to 60 in good health. V gene TRBV18 combines with J gene TRBJ1-1, with a possible D match to TRBD1 (6 bases). The CDR3 coding sequence is TGTGCCAGCTCACCCAGGGGACTATTATCGAACACTGAAGCTTTCTTT. Translation gives CASSPRGLLSNTEAFF.